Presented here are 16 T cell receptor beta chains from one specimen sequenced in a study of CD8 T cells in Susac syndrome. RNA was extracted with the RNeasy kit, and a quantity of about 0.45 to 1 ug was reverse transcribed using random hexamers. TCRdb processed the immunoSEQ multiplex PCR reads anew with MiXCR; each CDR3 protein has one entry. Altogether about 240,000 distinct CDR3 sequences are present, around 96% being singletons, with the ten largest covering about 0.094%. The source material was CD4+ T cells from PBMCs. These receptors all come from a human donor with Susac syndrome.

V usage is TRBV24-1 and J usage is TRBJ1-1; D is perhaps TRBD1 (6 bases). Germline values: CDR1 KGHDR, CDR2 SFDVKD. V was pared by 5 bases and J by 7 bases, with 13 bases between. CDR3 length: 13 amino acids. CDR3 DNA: TGTGCCACCAGTGCCGGAACAGGGTATGAAGCTTTCTTT. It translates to CATSAGTGYEAFF.

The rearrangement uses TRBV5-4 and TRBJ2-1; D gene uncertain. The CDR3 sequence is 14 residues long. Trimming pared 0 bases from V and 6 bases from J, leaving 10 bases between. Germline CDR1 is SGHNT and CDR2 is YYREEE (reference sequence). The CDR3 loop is CASSLEFGINEQFF. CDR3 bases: TGTGCCAGCAGCTTGGAATTTGGGATCAATGAGCAGTTCTTC.

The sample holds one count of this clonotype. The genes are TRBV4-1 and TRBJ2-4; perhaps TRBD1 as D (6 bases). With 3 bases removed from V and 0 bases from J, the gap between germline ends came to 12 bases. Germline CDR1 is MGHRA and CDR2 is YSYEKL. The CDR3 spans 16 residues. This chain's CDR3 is CASSQVRDKAKNIQYF. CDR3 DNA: TGCGCCAGCAGCCAGGTCCGGGACAAAGCCAAAAACATTCAGTACTTC.

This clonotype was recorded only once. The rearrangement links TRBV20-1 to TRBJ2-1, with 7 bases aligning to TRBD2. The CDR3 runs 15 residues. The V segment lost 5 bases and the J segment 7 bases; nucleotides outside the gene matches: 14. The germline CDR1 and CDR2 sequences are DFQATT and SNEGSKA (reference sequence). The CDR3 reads CSAPWLASGRNEQFF. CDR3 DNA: TGCAGTGCTCCATGGCTGGCTAGCGGTAGAAATGAGCAGTTCTTC.

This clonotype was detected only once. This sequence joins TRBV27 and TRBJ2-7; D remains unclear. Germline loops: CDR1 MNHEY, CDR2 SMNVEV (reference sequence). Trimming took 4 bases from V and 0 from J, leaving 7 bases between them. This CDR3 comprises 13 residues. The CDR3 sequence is CASSWSVSYEQYF. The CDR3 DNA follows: TGTGCCAGCAGTTGGTCCGTCTCCTACGAGCAGTACTTC.

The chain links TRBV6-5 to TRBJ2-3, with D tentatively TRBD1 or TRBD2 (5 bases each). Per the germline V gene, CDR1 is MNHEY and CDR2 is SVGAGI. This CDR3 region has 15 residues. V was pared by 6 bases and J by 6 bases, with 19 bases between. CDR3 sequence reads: CASRLGPTGWDTQYF. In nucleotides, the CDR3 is TGTGCCAGCAGACTGGGACCCACCGGGTGGGATACGCAGTATTTT.

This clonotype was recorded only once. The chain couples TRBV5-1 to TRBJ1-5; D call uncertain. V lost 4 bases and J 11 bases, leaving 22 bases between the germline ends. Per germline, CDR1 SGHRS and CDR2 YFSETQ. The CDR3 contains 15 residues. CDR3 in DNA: TGCGCCAGCAGCCTTGACGGGGATCCATCCCAGGCCCAGCATTTT. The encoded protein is CASSLDGDPSQAQHF.

CDR3: CASSLSSGTASSYEQYF. Written as DNA, the CDR3 is TGTGCCAGCAGTTTATCCAGCGGGACGGCGAGCTCCTACGAGCAGTACTTC. The J gene is TRBJ2-7, the V gene TRBV27, with 7 nucleotides matching TRBD2. Germline loops: CDR1 MNHEY, CDR2 SMNVEV (reference sequence). This CDR3 contains 17 residues. The V and J ends lost 0 bases and 0 bases, in that order; junction bases with no gene match: 8.

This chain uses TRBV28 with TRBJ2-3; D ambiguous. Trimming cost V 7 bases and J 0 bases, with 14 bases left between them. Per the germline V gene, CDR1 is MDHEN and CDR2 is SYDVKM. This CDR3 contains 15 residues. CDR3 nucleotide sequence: TGTGCCAGCACCCCGTTCGGCCCTAGCACAGATACGCAGTATTTT. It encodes CASTPFGPSTDTQYF.

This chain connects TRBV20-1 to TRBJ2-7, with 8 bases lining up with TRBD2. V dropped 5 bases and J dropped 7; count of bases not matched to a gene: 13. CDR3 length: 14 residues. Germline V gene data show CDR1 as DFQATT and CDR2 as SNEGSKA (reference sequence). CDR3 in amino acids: CSAEPGLDSGEQYF. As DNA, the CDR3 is TGCAGTGCTGAACCGGGACTAGATTCGGGGGAGCAGTACTTC.

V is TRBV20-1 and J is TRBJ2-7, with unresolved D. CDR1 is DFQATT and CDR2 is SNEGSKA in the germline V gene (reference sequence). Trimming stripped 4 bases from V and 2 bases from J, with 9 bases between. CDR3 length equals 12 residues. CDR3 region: CSAKGITYEQYF. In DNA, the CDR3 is TGCAGTGCTAAAGGGATCACCTACGAGCAGTACTTC.

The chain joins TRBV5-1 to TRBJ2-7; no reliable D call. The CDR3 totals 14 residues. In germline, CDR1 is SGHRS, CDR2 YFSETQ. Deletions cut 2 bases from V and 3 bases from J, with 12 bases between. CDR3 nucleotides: TGCGCCAGCAGCTTCGGACCCGACGTCTACGAGCAGTACTTC. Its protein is CASSFGPDVYEQYF. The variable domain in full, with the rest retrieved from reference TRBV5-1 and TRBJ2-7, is KAGVTQTPRYLIKTRGQQVTLSCSPISGHRSVSWYQQTPGQGLQFLFEYFSETQRNKGNFPGRFSGRQFSNSRSEMNVSTLELGDSALYLCASSFGPDVYEQYFGPGTRLTVT.

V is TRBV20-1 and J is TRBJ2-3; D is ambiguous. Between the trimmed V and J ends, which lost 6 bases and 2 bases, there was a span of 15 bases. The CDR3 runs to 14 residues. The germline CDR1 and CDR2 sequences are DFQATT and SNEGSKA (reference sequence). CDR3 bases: TGCAGTGCCACCCGGGTTTCCTACACAGATACGCAGTATTTT. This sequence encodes CSATRVSYTDTQYF.

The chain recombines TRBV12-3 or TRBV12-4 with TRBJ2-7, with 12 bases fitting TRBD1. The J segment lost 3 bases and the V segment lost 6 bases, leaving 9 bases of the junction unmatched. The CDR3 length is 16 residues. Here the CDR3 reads CASSSPGTGGDYEQYF. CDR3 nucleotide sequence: TGTGCCAGCAGCAGCCCGGGGACAGGGGGCGACTACGAGCAGTACTTC.

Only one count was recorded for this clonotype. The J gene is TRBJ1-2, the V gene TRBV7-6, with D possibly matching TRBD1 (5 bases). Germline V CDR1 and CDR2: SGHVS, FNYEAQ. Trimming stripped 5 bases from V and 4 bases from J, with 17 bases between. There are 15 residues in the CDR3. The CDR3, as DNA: TGTGCCAGCAGCATAAGGCAGGGTTGGTCCTATGGCTACACCTTC. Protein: CASSIRQGWSYGYTF.

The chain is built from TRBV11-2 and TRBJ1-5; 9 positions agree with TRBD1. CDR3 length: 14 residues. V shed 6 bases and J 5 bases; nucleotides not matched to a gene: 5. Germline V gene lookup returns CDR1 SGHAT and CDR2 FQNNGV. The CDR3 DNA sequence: TGTGCCAGCAGTTTGGACAGGGGCGATCAGCCCCAGCATTTT. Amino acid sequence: CASSLDRGDQPQHF.